The 11 T cell receptor beta chains below come from one sample, sequenced in a study of metastatic and nonmetastatic thyroid tumors. TCRdb re-analyzed the PCR reads through MiXCR. The profile shows almost 35,000 clones, about a sixth of them singletons. Thyroid surgery took place with no prior treatment in any patient. Sequencing was carried out using blood. The receptors stem from a female donor with papillary thyroid cancer or a benign thyroid nodule (not recorded which). Some clones in this sample may be carry-over from other donors' samples.

This clone occurred many times. The chain employs TRBV5-1 and TRBJ1-1, with D perhaps matching TRBD1 (5 bases). This CDR3 comprises 12 residues. Trimming pared 5 bases from V and 4 bases from J, leaving 9 bases between. Looked up from germline, CDR1 is SGHRS and CDR2 is YFSETQ. The CDR3 DNA reads as TGCGCCAGCAGTGGGGGGGGCACTGAAGCTTTCTTT. This encodes CASSGGGTEAFF.

At least ten counts were recorded for this clone. The chain's CDR3 is CASHLLGQGSEKLFF. CDR3 DNA sequence: TGTGCCAGCCACCTTCTTGGGCAGGGGAGTGAAAAACTGTTTTTT. V gene TRBV6-1 combines with J gene TRBJ1-4, with a possible D match to TRBD1 (6 bases). CDR3 size: 15 residues. From germline, CDR1 is MNHNS and CDR2 SASEGT. V was shortened by 8 bases and J by 7 bases, with 20 bases between the two germline ends.

In its sample, this clone was seen a few times. The chain carries TRBV5-1 and TRBJ2-5; TRBD2 is a possible D gene (7 bases). V was cut by 2 bases and J by 4 bases, with 24 bases left in between. Germline V gene lookup returns CDR1 SGHRS and CDR2 YFSETQ. This CDR3 comprises 18 residues. The DNA for the CDR3 is TGCGCCAGCAGCTTTAGATCCGCTAATCTCGGGGGGCGAGAGACCCAGTACTTC. The encoded protein is CASSFRSANLGGRETQYF.

With regard to this clone: A much larger clone differs from this one at a single base, so this may be a read error. The chain recombines TRBV19 with TRBJ2-5, with D possibly being TRBD2 (5 bases). The CDR3 is 12 amino acids. The germline V gene has CDR1 LNHDA and CDR2 SQIVND (reference sequence). DNA of the CDR3: TGTGCCAGTAAATCCTGGGGAGAGACCAAGTACTTC. Translating it yields CASKSWGETKYF.

This clone showed up many times. V usage is TRBV10-1 and J usage is TRBJ2-2; D not certain. Trimming took 2 bases from V and 7 from J, leaving 8 bases between them. The germline CDR1 and CDR2 sequences are WNHNN and SYGVQD (reference sequence). This CDR3 has 13 residues. The DNA of the CDR3 is TGCGCCAGCAGTGAGGGAAGGCACGGGGAGCTGTTTTTT. Protein sequence: CASSEGRHGELFF.

This clone was found many times. V gene TRBV3-1 combines with J gene TRBJ2-7; 8 bases map to TRBD1. With V trimmed by 2 bases and J by 3 bases, 6 bases remained unmatched. This CDR3 is 15 amino acids long. CDR1 LGHDT and CDR2 YNNKEL come from the germline V gene (reference sequence). Written as DNA, the CDR3 is TGTGCCAGCAGCCAACGGGGACAGGCCCACTACGAGCAGTACTTC. Protein sequence: CASSQRGQAHYEQYF.

This clone occurred many times. The CDR3 region has the DNA TGTGCCAGCAGTTACTCGACCGGGGAGCTGTTTTTT. Its translation is CASSYSTGELFF. The V gene is TRBV6-5, the J gene TRBJ2-2; D gene uncertain. This CDR3 has 12 residues. V was clipped by 0 bases and J by 5 bases, with 1 base between them. Germline CDR1 and CDR2: MNHEY and SVGAGI.

V usage is TRBV20-1 and J usage is TRBJ1-5; unclear D gene. Germline-derived CDR1 and CDR2 are DFQATT and SNEGSKA (reference sequence). The CDR3 loop spans 15 amino acids. The germline V and J ends were trimmed by 5 bases and 1 base, with 15 bases remaining between them. This CDR3 is CSASLGVGSNQPQHF. The CDR3 nucleotides are TGCAGTGCTTCGCTCGGGGTGGGAAGCAATCAGCCCCAGCATTTT.

This clone was counted many times. V and J are TRBV7-8 and TRBJ2-7; no clear D. Per germline, CDR1 SGHVS and CDR2 FQNEAQ. This CDR3 region has 14 residues. The V gene lost 0 bases and the J gene lost 4 bases, with 10 bases spanning the gap. The CDR3: CASSLADLAYEQYF. The CDR3 DNA reads TGTGCCAGCAGCTTAGCGGATTTAGCTTACGAGCAGTACTTC.

This clone has a count of ten or more. This sequence joins TRBV10-2 and TRBJ1-5; D uncertain. The length of the CDR3 is 14 residues. Germline CDR1 WSHSY, CDR2 SAAADI. V dropped 0 bases and J dropped 4 bases, with 7 bases sitting between them. In DNA, the CDR3 is TGCGCCAGCAGTGAGTCCGGCTCAAATCAGCCCCAGCATTTT. This sequence encodes CASSESGSNQPQHF.

This clone was detected many times. V is TRBV29-1 and J is TRBJ2-1; the D gene is possibly TRBD2 (6 bases). With 3 bases removed from V and 3 bases from J, the gap between germline ends came to 9 bases. Germline V gene lookup returns CDR1 SQVTM and CDR2 ANQGSEA. This CDR3 contains 13 residues. The CDR3, as DNA: TGCAGCGTTGAGGGGGGACGCTACAATGAGCAGTTCTTC. Its protein is CSVEGGRYNEQFF.